This T cell receptor beta chain is drawn from a study of blood T cell repertoires in COVID-19 (dated by TCRdb to 2019 to 2021). Background on the whole study: The collaborator samples originated in the United States, Italy and Spain and spanned the acute and convalescent phases of COVID-19. The prospective study material was composed of cDNA or gDNA derived from T cells, B-cell-depleted T cells, or PBMCs. The sample metadata nearly always contained a de-identified subject ID, COVID-19 status, age in years and sex. Samples were obtained from the ongoing ImmuneRACE study (first 160 participants) and from about 1,300 subjects provided by 6 global collaborators. The repertoires were made available in a free public database intended to serve as a resource for research on the immune response to SARS-CoV-2. Deeply sampled blood TCRbeta repertoires from subjects exposed to, actively infected with, or recovered from COVID-19 were included in the dataset. Where available, HLA class I and class II types were obtained from metadata supplied by the sample provider rather than from assay-based typing.

Collaborating institutions collected whole blood in K2EDTA tubes following their own protocols. For TCRbeta analysis, collaborators shipped samples in one of three forms: frozen whole blood, isolated PBMCs, or DNA extracted from either of those sample types. TCRbeta CDR3 regions were amplified from genomic DNA by means of the immunoSEQ Assay, a bias-controlled multiplex PCR. On the authors' methods: Within the assay, amplification of reference gene primers was used to estimate how many nucleated cells each sample contained. To quantify the absolute abundance of each unique TCRbeta CDR3 rearrangement, sequence reads were collapsed and filtered. For each sample, productive Simpson clonality was calculated as the square root of Simpson's diversity index over productive rearrangements. TCRdb carries this immuneACCESS record with in-frame sequences only. Its versions omit some clonotypes, under half of them owing to an unresolved V gene in the studies checked, with the rest unexplained. Clone size and V and J calls were adopted from that table, with D and trimming inferred from the DNA. The sample includes about 230,000 clones, with 65% to 85% observed a single time. 7.9% of the sample goes to the ten largest clones.

This clone was picked up one time. No antigen is known for it. No base-level quality is on record; no much larger clone is a single base apart. CDR1 and CDR2, looked up from the germline V gene, are SGHDN and FVKESK. Trimming accounts for 3 bases at V and 2 bases at J, while the number of junction bases matched to no gene is 6. Including cysteine and phenylalanine, the CDR3 has 17 amino acids. The only DNA kept is the CDR3, 51 bases in frame from the first base. Overall study outcomes, separate from this receptor: The quantity of clinical and demographic metadata differed by source and by participant and was supplied without curation.

Sequenced: peripheral blood. This sequence was found in a woman aged 80 or over with acute or convalescent COVID-19. The sequence is built from TRBV14 and TRBJ2-1; TRBD2 fits 11 bases in the junction. The DNA is as follows: TGTGCCAGCAGCCATTCCACGACTAGCGGGACCTACAATGAGCAGTTCTTC. This codes for CASSHSTTSGTYNEQFF.